Described below is a single TCR beta chain sequence and its context. The antigen is unknown. For the second PCR, which ran for 7 to 11 cycles, a sample-barcoded 5' primer and a J-beta primer mix were used. Each CDR3 protein is one row after TCRdb ran MiXCR on the 5' RACE reads. The table lists 920,000 or so distinct CDR3 sequences, 45% of them singletons. This entry is derived from a study of blood T cells in healthy people across ages. Points from the study as a whole: It was held that the diversity estimates obtained from one million T cells were underestimates. Observed TCR beta diversity per million T cells went down as age went up. This fall followed a roughly linear course with age.

The germline V gene has CDR1 MNHNS and CDR2 SASEGT. The V end was cut by 1 base, the J end by 11 bases, with 18 bases between. This CDR3 comprises 14 residues. The specimen sequenced was blood. The clonotype originates from a woman aged 55-70 years in good health. The gene calls are TRBV6-1 and TRBJ2-7, with a tentative D call TRBD1 (5 bases). DNA of the CDR3: TGTGCCAGCAGTGAAGTAGGGGTGCACCCCCAAGAGTACTTC. It is translated as CASSEVGVHPQEYF.